These 22 T cell receptor beta chains came from one sample sequenced in a study of Ad26.COV2.S vaccination and SARS-CoV-2 variants (dated by TCRdb to the early 2020s). The protocol used for the library was the immunoSEQ multiplex PCR assay. Entries here come from immuneACCESS through TCRdb and include only in-frame sequences with V and J called. Some clones fail to appear in such tables; in the studies checked, an unresolved V gene covers under half of the shortfall, and the cause of the remainder is unknown. For this sample there are some 340,000 clones; more than 70% appear just once. The top ten hold more than 1.5% of the sample. The sample's treatment or condition label, in plain terms: around 19 received Ad26.COV2.S at low or high dose, single or two shots; five or six received placebo; per-sample allocation not given. For vaccine and placebo recipients, repertoires were sequenced using samples collected on day 63 after the first injection.

The source material was peripheral blood, sampled in a trial of Ad26.COV2.S vaccine versus placebo. The source of these receptors is a person aged 18-65 years who received the Ad26.COV2.S COVID-19 vaccine or a placebo.

This clone was picked up one time. Here the CDR3 DNA reads TGTGCCAGCACGACTAGCGGGGGGGCCGATGAGCAGTTCTTC. Its translation is CASTTSGGADEQFF. This chain links TRBV3-1 (or the pseudogene TRBV3-2) with TRBJ2-1; 14 bases match TRBD2. In germline, CDR1 is LGHDT, CDR2 YNNKEL (reference sequence). The CDR3 runs 14 residues. V was clipped by 7 bases and J by 8 bases; unmatched bases: 4.

V gene TRBV9 combines with J gene TRBJ2-3; D gene ambiguous. Trimming cost V 0 bases and J 1 base, with 6 bases left between them. CDR1 and CDR2 (germline): SGDLS, YYNGEE. The CDR3 is made up of 14 amino acids. The chain's CDR3 is CASSVATGTDTQYF. The CDR3 DNA reads TGTGCCAGCAGCGTAGCTACGGGCACAGATACGCAGTATTTT. Drawing the rest from reference TRBV9 and TRBJ2-3, the complete variable domain is DSGVTQTPKHLITATGQRVTLRCSPRSGDLSVYWYQQSLDQGLQFLIQYYNGEERAKGNILERFSAQQFPDLHSELNLSSLELGDSALYFCASSVATGTDTQYFGPGTRLTVL.

This chain links TRBV5-1 with TRBJ2-2; weak D call: TRBD1 (6 bases). Germline V lookup: CDR1 SGHRS, CDR2 YFSETQ. V shed 5 bases and J shed 0 bases, with 11 bases lying between them. CDR3 length: 15 amino acids. The CDR3 DNA follows: TGCGCCAGCAGATCACAGGGAACGAACACCGGGGAGCTGTTTTTT. Its protein product is CASRSQGTNTGELFF. Supplemented by reference TRBV5-1 and TRBJ2-2, the full variable domain reads KAGVTQTPRYLIKTRGQQVTLSCSPISGHRSVSWYQQTPGQGLQFLFEYFSETQRNKGNFPGRFSGRQFSNSRSEMNVSTLELGDSALYLCASRSQGTNTGELFFGEGSRLTVL.

This clone was picked up one time. J is TRBJ2-3 and V is TRBV6-5, with D unclear. The CDR3 is 12 amino acids. Trimming cost V 5 bases and J 6 bases, with 9 bases left between them. The germline gives CDR1 MNHEY, CDR2 SVGAGI. CDR3 protein: CASSPRRDTQYF. The CDR3 DNA reads TGTGCCAGCAGTCCCCGGCGGGATACGCAGTATTTT.

This chain joins TRBV5-1 and TRBJ1-2; no definite D call. The CDR3 is 13 residues long. With 3 bases removed from V and 8 bases from J, the gap between germline ends came to 14 bases. Germline V CDR1 and CDR2: SGHRS, YFSETQ. The CDR3 coding sequence is TGCGCCAGCAGCTCCGGGAACATAGGGGGCTACACCTTC. This gives the protein CASSSGNIGGYTF. The full variable domain, completed using reference TRBV5-1 and TRBJ1-2, is KAGVTQTPRYLIKTRGQQVTLSCSPISGHRSVSWYQQTPGQGLQFLFEYFSETQRNKGNFPGRFSGRQFSNSRSEMNVSTLELGDSALYLCASSSGNIGGYTFGSGTRLTVV.

The rearrangement joins TRBV6-2 or TRBV6-3 to TRBJ2-7; no clear D. CDR1 is MNHEY, CDR2 SVGEGT, per germline. The germline V and J ends were trimmed by 2 bases and 4 bases, with 15 bases remaining between them. The CDR3 loop spans 15 amino acids. The CDR3 region is CASSYGVSKSYEQYF. The CDR3 DNA reads TGTGCCAGCAGTTACGGGGTTTCGAAGTCATACGAGCAGTACTTC.

V usage is TRBV19 and J usage is TRBJ2-7; D is possibly TRBD1 (6 bases). The CDR3 has 15 residues. Germline CDR1 reads LNHDA; CDR2 reads SQIVND (reference sequence). V lost 6 bases to trimming and J lost 0 bases, with 15 bases between them. CDR3 coding DNA: TGTGCCAGTAGCCTCAGGGGTTATAGCTCCTACGAGCAGTACTTC. This encodes CASSLRGYSSYEQYF.

V and J are TRBV12-3 or TRBV12-4 and TRBJ1-1; D is undetermined. The CDR3 is made up of 13 amino acids. Deletions cut 3 bases from V and 4 bases from J, with 9 bases between. CDR3 DNA sequence: TGTGCCAGCAGTTTTAGCGGGGTCACTGAAGCTTTCTTT. This gives the protein CASSFSGVTEAFF.

This clone was seen more than once but under ten times. V gene TRBV6-6 combines with J gene TRBJ1-2; the D gene is possibly TRBD1 (5 bases). Per germline, CDR1 MNHNY and CDR2 SVGAGI (reference sequence). The V end lost 5 bases, the J end lost 7 bases, and 29 bases lay between the germline ends. The CDR3 contains 18 residues. CDR3 DNA: TGTGCCAGCAGTCACAACACCCCCGACAGAAATACGGTCGGTGGCTACACCTTC. Protein product: CASSHNTPDRNTVGGYTF.

The rearrangement uses TRBV6-2 or TRBV6-3 and TRBJ2-1; TRBD1 agrees at 7 bases. The V and J ends lost 0 bases and 8 bases, in that order; junction bases with no gene match: 7. Germline V gene data show CDR1 as MNHEY and CDR2 as SVGEGT. The CDR3 is made up of 15 amino acids. This CDR3 is CASSYSTGSIDEQFF. The CDR3 DNA follows: TGTGCCAGCAGTTACTCGACAGGGTCAATCGATGAGCAGTTCTTC.

The chain uses TRBV5-8 and TRBJ2-1, with 11 bases that match TRBD1. The CDR3 extends over 17 amino acids. Per germline, CDR1 SGHTS and CDR2 YDEGEE. V lost 4 bases, J lost 8 bases, and 14 bases stayed unmatched. The CDR3 loop is CASSLNFGTGGIYEQFF. The CDR3 DNA reads as TGTGCCAGCAGCCTCAATTTTGGGACAGGGGGAATCTATGAGCAGTTCTTC.

V and J are TRBV10-1 and TRBJ2-3, with 7 bases aligning to TRBD2. Per germline, CDR1 WNHNN and CDR2 SYGVQD (reference sequence). This CDR3 comprises 15 residues. J gave up 3 bases and V 6 bases, and 9 bases lay outside the gene matches. The CDR3 DNA reads TGCGCCAGCAGAGGAATAGCGGGTGTGACAGATACGCAGTATTTT. Protein: CASRGIAGVTDTQYF.

This chain connects TRBV27 to TRBJ1-2; perhaps TRBD1 as D (5 bases). The CDR3 has 14 amino acids. Germline V gene sequence: CDR1 MNHEY, CDR2 SMNVEV (reference sequence). The ends were cut back, 6 bases at V and 8 bases at J, with 19 bases in the middle. The CDR3 DNA is TGTGCCAGCAGGCCGTCGTGGGGGACGTTGGGCTACACCTTC. Translating gives CASRPSWGTLGYTF.

This rearrangement joins TRBV6-2 or TRBV6-3 to TRBJ2-5; D tentatively reads TRBD1 or TRBD2 (5 bases each). The V and J ends lost 6 bases and 3 bases respectively, with 11 bases between them. There are 13 residues in the CDR3. Per the germline V gene, CDR1 is MNHEY and CDR2 is SVGEGT. The CDR3 loop is CASSRDGKETQYF. Here the CDR3 DNA reads TGTGCCAGCAGCCGGGACGGAAAAGAGACCCAGTACTTC.

In its sample, this clone was seen once. The V gene is TRBV7-2, the J gene TRBJ2-7; maybe TRBD1 (5 bases). V was cut by 5 bases and J by 0 bases, with 8 bases left in between. The CDR3 extends over 13 amino acids. Germline-derived CDR1 and CDR2 are SGHTA and FQGNSA. CDR3 residues: CASSLQASYEQYF. The DNA for the CDR3 is TGTGCCAGCAGCCTACAGGCCTCCTACGAGCAGTACTTC.

The chain has TRBV19 and TRBJ1-2; D uncertain. The V and J ends lost 6 bases and 6 bases respectively, with 17 bases between them. From germline, CDR1 is LNHDA and CDR2 SQIVND (reference sequence). The CDR3 runs to 14 residues. This CDR3 reads CASSSDFISDGYTF. The CDR3 bases are TGTGCCAGTAGCTCGGACTTCATTTCGGATGGCTACACCTTC.

The chain couples TRBV10-3 to TRBJ2-1; no definite D call. The CDR3 totals 15 residues. Germline assignment: CDR1 ENHRY and CDR2 SYGVKD. Trimming cost V 2 bases and J 0 bases, with 8 bases left between them. Here the CDR3 reads CAISEGWGSYNEQFF. CDR3 in DNA: TGTGCCATCAGTGAGGGGTGGGGCTCCTACAATGAGCAGTTCTTC.

This chain links TRBV5-1 with TRBJ1-2, with 7 bases that match TRBD1. The CDR3 is 15 residues long. Germline CDR1 is SGHRS and CDR2 is YFSETQ. Unmatched junction bases numbered 9, after V lost 4 bases and J lost 3 bases. CDR3 nucleotides: TGCGCCAGCAGCAAGACGACAGGGAGGGACTATGGCTACACCTTC. Translation: CASSKTTGRDYGYTF. The full variable domain, rest sourced from reference TRBV5-1 and TRBJ1-2, is KAGVTQTPRYLIKTRGQQVTLSCSPISGHRSVSWYQQTPGQGLQFLFEYFSETQRNKGNFPGRFSGRQFSNSRSEMNVSTLELGDSALYLCASSKTTGRDYGYTFGSGTRLTVV.

The V and J genes are TRBV5-6 and TRBJ2-7; TRBD1 is a possible D gene (7 bases). Germline CDR1 and CDR2: SGHDT and YYEEEE. The CDR3 runs 14 residues. Trimming took off 4 bases at V and 4 bases at J, with 15 bases between the two ends. CDR3: CASSLRQGGYEQYF. CDR3 bases: TGTGCCAGCAGCCTCAGGCAGGGGGGTTACGAGCAGTACTTC.

The chain couples TRBV3-1 (or the pseudogene TRBV3-2) to TRBJ2-7, with a tentative D call TRBD2 (7 bases). Trimming stripped 0 bases from V and 2 bases from J, with 26 bases between. Germline V lookup: CDR1 LGHDT, CDR2 YNNKEL (reference sequence). CDR3 length: 20 amino acids. The CDR3, as DNA: TGTGCCAGCAGCCAAGATCTGAGAAGAGTTTTCAGCGGGGACACCTACGAGCAGTACTTC. This sequence encodes CASSQDLRRVFSGDTYEQYF.

V usage is TRBV4-1 and J usage is TRBJ2-3, with TRBD2 as a possible D gene (6 bases). CDR3 size: 16 residues. With 0 bases removed from V and 4 bases from J, the gap between germline ends came to 14 bases. Per germline, CDR1 MGHRA and CDR2 YSYEKL. CDR3 DNA: TGCGCCAGCAGCCAAGATGGGGGGAAGAGCGCAGATACGCAGTATTTT. The encoded protein is CASSQDGGKSADTQYF.

The chain links TRBV3-1 (or the pseudogene TRBV3-2) to TRBJ1-1; D unclear. Germline CDR1 and CDR2: LGHDT and YNNKEL (reference sequence). V lost 1 base, J lost 2 bases, and 5 bases lay in between. The CDR3 contains 13 residues. As DNA, the CDR3 is TGTGCCAGCAGCCAAGGAAGAAACACTGAAGCTTTCTTT. Protein product: CASSQGRNTEAFF.